The 3 T cell receptor beta chains below were found in one sample sequenced in a study of blood T cell repertoires in COVID-19. Some clones are missing from TCRdb's copy, which holds only in-frame ones; the method was immunoSEQ multiplex PCR. The sample consists of about 150,000 clones, more than 70% of them appearing once. Source material: peripheral blood. Receptor source: a man in his 60s with acute or convalescent COVID-19.

V and J are TRBV5-1 and TRBJ2-3; D call uncertain. The V gene lost 2 bases and the J gene lost 0 bases, with 10 bases spanning the gap. The CDR3 is 15 amino acids. Per the germline V gene, CDR1 is SGHRS and CDR2 is YFSETQ. CDR3 nucleotides: TGCGCCAGCAGCTTCGGTAGCATTAGCACAGATACGCAGTATTTT. As protein: CASSFGSISTDTQYF. The variable domain in full, completed from reference TRBV5-1 and TRBJ2-3, reads KAGVTQTPRYLIKTRGQQVTLSCSPISGHRSVSWYQQTPGQGLQFLFEYFSETQRNKGNFPGRFSGRQFSNSRSEMNVSTLELGDSALYLCASSFGSISTDTQYFGPGTRLTVL.

The rearrangement joins TRBV2 to TRBJ2-7; D may be TRBD1 (5 bases). The V and J ends lost 6 bases and 5 bases respectively, with 17 bases between them. CDR3 length equals 14 residues. The germline gives CDR1 SNHLY, CDR2 FYNNEI. The CDR3 DNA reads as TGTGCCAGCAGCGACAGACCAGGGTCCCACGAGCAGTACTTC. This codes for CASSDRPGSHEQYF. Supplemented by reference TRBV2 and TRBJ2-7, the full variable domain reads EPEVTQTPSHQVTQMGQEVILRCVPISNHLYFYWYRQILGQKVEFLVSFYNNEISEKSEIFDDQFSVERPDGSNFTLKIRSTKLEDSAMYFCASSDRPGSHEQYFGPGTRLTVT.

CDR3: CASSDARISNQPQHF. CDR3 DNA sequence: TGTGCCAGCAGTGATGCCAGAATTAGCAATCAGCCCCAGCATTTT. The chain employs TRBV2 and TRBJ1-5, with D unresolved. V was trimmed by 3 bases and J by 0 bases, leaving 9 bases between them. The CDR3 is 15 residues long. Germline CDR1 is SNHLY and CDR2 is FYNNEI.